Below are 3 T cell receptor beta chains sequenced from a single sample in a study of Ad26.COV2.S vaccination and SARS-CoV-2 variants. Sequencing was performed with immunoSEQ multiplex PCR; in TCRdb, only in-frame clones are kept and a portion is missing. The sample holds around 350,000 clones; around 84% are singletons and the top ten take roughly 3.1%. Treatment denoted: about 20 received Ad26.COV2.S at low or high dose, single or two shots; roughly five received placebo; per-sample allocation not given. Each sample was drawn 63 days after the first injection (of vaccine or placebo). Sequences were derived from peripheral blood, sampled in a trial of Ad26.COV2.S vaccine versus placebo. The receptor set was obtained from a person between 18 and 65 years old who received the Ad26.COV2.S COVID-19 vaccine or a placebo.

This clone was observed a handful of times. This chain uses TRBV11-3 with TRBJ2-7, with 14 positions matching TRBD2. The V segment lost 5 bases and the J segment 2 bases; nucleotides outside the gene matches: 2. CDR3 size: 15 residues. CDR1 SGHNT and CDR2 YENEEA come from the germline V gene. CDR3 in DNA: TGTGCCAGCAGCCCGGGACTAGCGGGAGCCTACGAGCAGTACTTC. Its protein product is CASSPGLAGAYEQYF.

The chain combines TRBV19 with TRBJ1-1; D uncertain. This CDR3 region has 15 residues. Looked up from germline, CDR1 is LNHDA and CDR2 is SQIVND (reference sequence). V lost 4 bases and J 1 base, leaving 13 bases between the germline ends. The CDR3 is CASSTWTAKNTEAFF. The CDR3 DNA sequence: TGTGCCAGTAGTACCTGGACCGCGAAGAACACTGAAGCTTTCTTT.

The chain carries TRBV29-1 and TRBJ1-2; D is perhaps TRBD1 (5 bases). The CDR3 is made up of 12 amino acids. Between the trimmed V and J ends, which lost 8 bases and 7 bases, there was a span of 17 bases. Germline CDR1 SQVTM, CDR2 ANQGSEA. As DNA, the CDR3 is TGCAGCACCGCAACAGGTCCGGCTGGCTACACCTTC. Protein: CSTATGPAGYTF.